Detailed here is one T cell receptor (beta chain). It has no known antigen specificity. There are no base qualities to consult, and no much larger clone falls within one base. The sample comes from a study of shared clonotypes between healthy human individuals (dated by TCRdb to about 2020). Regarding the research as a whole: Three men and a couple of women, aged 18 to 49 years, made up the cohort. Per donor, three plates each were used for CD4 naive and CD4 memory, two for CD8 naive, and one for CD8 memory. Blood TCR repertoires of a handful of healthy adults were deeply sequenced to estimate repertoire size and the extent of clonotype sharing between individuals. To increase sequencing depth and limit assay-specific biases, different laboratories used diverse techniques to prepare libraries and sequence TCR repertoires. Leukapheresis yielded between about 0.85 and 9 billion PBMCs per donor. The full study reports these points: Incomplete sequencing was indicated by rarefaction of sorted-subset datasets, despite the large sequencing depth. Compared with non-shared clonotypes, clonotypes shared by all four sorted-subset donors had higher generation probabilities. Estimated clonotype richness was generally larger for naive than for memory subsets. About 4.5% of naive CD4, 3.5% of naive CD8, 2% to 2.5% of memory CD4, and about 0.4% of memory CD8 clonotypes were shared across a few donors. Only blood was sampled, and tissue TCR repertoires likely differ from those in blood. The small number of donors limited the genetic and exposure-history diversity represented. Based on pairwise subsampling, the degree of clonotype sharing among donors was expected to be affected by sequencing depth.

Using the deep immunoSEQ assay, multiplex PCR amplified TCR CDR3 regions from genomic DNA. For each cell subset, the extracted genomic DNA was distributed evenly across all wells of several immunoSEQ 96-well plates, and each plate served as one replicate. For sorted subsets, 150 to 200 ng genomic DNA, equal to about 30,000 T cell genomes, was loaded into each replicate PCR. The purified libraries were quantified using a Qubit 3.0 fluorometer, sized with a Bioanalyzer 2100, and then quantified again using the KAPA Library Quantification kit. A separate single-read 150-cycle Illumina NextSeq 550 flow cell was used to sequence each immunoSEQ 96-well plate. The paper's data handling went like this. The immunoSEQ output contained only junctional sequences without quality scores, so filtering could not match that applied to full-length reads. To assign V/J genes and CDR3, sequences were annotated using PyIR, a Python wrapper for IgBLAST v1.9, with IMGT germline references. Reads were filtered out if the reads had weak V/J assignments (E-value above 1e-6), no CDR3, stop codons, out-of-frame junctions, or ambiguous translated residues. V3J clonotypes were defined by identical inferred V gene, J gene, and CDR3 amino acid sequence. To compute the percentage overlap between repertoires, the number of shared unique clonotypes was divided by the size of the smaller repertoire. RTK rarefaction, the Chao1 estimator, and Recon v2.1 estimates of unobserved clonotypes were used to assess repertoire richness. For all TCRbeta clonotypes obtained by the gDNA method from four donors, generation probabilities were computed with OLGA. Sourced from immuneACCESS, this table was stored by TCRdb with only in-frame sequences that have V and J called. A share of the clones is absent; for the studies checked, an unresolved V gene accounts for under half, and the remainder has no known explanation. V, J and clone size derive from that table, while D and trimming were established from the DNA sequence. Counted in this sample were roughly 720,000 clones; 80% to 95% of them appeared once. The ten largest clones add up to around a third of the sample.

Healthy HIV-negative adults with no recently reported acute infections or vaccinations were included as donors. Only Caucasian adults living in Nashville, Tennessee, USA were represented among the donors. The CD8 memory samples were a combination of magnetically selected CD45RO+ cells and CCR7-negative CD45RA+ effector memory (TemRA) cells. Blood was collected by leukapheresis, and PBMCs were isolated by Ficoll-Histopaque density gradient centrifugation and then cryopreserved in liquid nitrogen vapor phase. Purity and quantity of every magnetically sorted T cell population were checked by analytical flow cytometry. From each sorted fraction, genomic DNA was isolated and quantified by UV absorbance on a Nanodrop 2000c. The clonotype originates from a man between 18 and 35 years old in good health. Some clones in this sample may be carry-over from other donors' samples. Sequenced input: memory CD8+ T cells from PBMCs. The meaning of the sample's cell subset or site label: CD45RO+ cells pooled with CCR7-negative TemRA cells.

The CDR3: CAISGGGSVADEQFF. The DNA is as follows: TGTGCCATCAGTGGCGGCGGGAGTGTGGCTGATGAGCAGTTCTTC. The V and J segments used are TRBV10-3 and TRBJ2-1, and 7 bases in between align with TRBD2. As encoded in the germline V gene, CDR1 is ENHRY while CDR2 is SYGVKD. There are 15 amino acids in the CDR3, from cysteine to phenylalanine inclusive. Only CDR3 DNA is held: 45 bases, read in frame from base 1. The junction shows trimming of 4 bases on V and 8 bases on J, and the gene matches do not reach 11 bases of it.